This entry describes one TCR beta chain. Its antigen is not identified. The source of the sample is a study of Graves' ophthalmopathy and Graves' hyperthyroidism. Study-level findings and limits: In blood appeared most of the expanded thyroid clonotypes whose frequency exceeded 0.001. With a specificity of just under 75% and a sensitivity of approximately 68%, the model predicted ophthalmopathy progression.

CDR3 length: 12 amino acids. Germline CDR1 reads MNHEY; CDR2 reads SVGEGT. Trimming left V 4 bases short and J 4 bases short, with 7 bases between. For repertoire sequencing, the TCR beta CDR3 regions were amplified from RNA transcripts. The workflow started with a first-round RT-PCR run with HTBI primers and then moved on to a second-round multiplex PCR. TCRdb independently ran MiXCR on the multiplex PCR reads; one entry per CDR3 protein. The data show about 620,000 distinct CDR3 sequences, over 20% seen once. The chain is built from TRBV6-2 or TRBV6-3 and TRBJ1-2; D ambiguous. Material: peripheral blood. The source of this sequence is a woman in her late teens or twenties with stable Graves' hyperthyroidism. Some clones in this sample may be carry-over from other donors' samples. The CDR3 DNA reads as TGTGCCAGCAGTTTGCGTCTCTATGGCTACACCTTC. Amino acids: CASSLRLYGYTF.